The clone carrying this T cell receptor beta chain was observed a few times. The data originate from a study of CD8+ T cells in alopecia areata. cDNA serving as the sequencing template came from extracted, reverse transcribed RNA. The data were produced by immunoSEQ multiplex PCR, yet TCRdb's version contains in-frame clones alone and is incomplete. The data contain more than 200,000 clones, roughly 40% of them singletons. This CDR3 is 12 amino acids long. The germline V gene has CDR1 SQVTM and CDR2 ANQGSEA. V dropped 4 bases and J dropped 7 bases, with 10 bases sitting between them. This sample's treatment: oral pan-JAK inhibitor, 5-10 mg twice daily. Peripheral blood samples and lesional scalp punch biopsies were obtained from alopecia areata patients. PBMCs were stained for CD3, CD4 and CD8, and CD4+ and CD8+ T cells were sorted.

The sequence was collected from a human donor with alopecia areata. J is TRBJ1-4 and V is TRBV29-1; perhaps TRBD1 as D (5 bases). The sequenced sample was CD4+ T cells sorted from blood, obtained around week 36, from a patient treated with tofacitinib. In DNA, the CDR3 is TGCAGCGTTGCCGGGGCGGGTGAAAAACTGTTTTTT. Translating gives CSVAGAGEKLFF. The whole variable domain, filled in from reference TRBV29-1 and TRBJ1-4, reads SAVISQKPSRDICQRGTSLTIQCQVDSQVTMMFWYRQQPGQSLTLIATANQGSEATYESGFVIDKFPISRPNLTFSTLTVSNMSPEDSSIYLCSVAGAGEKLFFGSGTQLSVL.